This TCR beta chain emerged from a study of T cell repertoires in cytomegalovirus infection. Across the whole study: It was the public TCR beta signatures that indicated both CMV infection and matching HLA type.

The table lists this clonotype with a few counts. In germline, CDR1 is KGHSH, CDR2 LQKENI. CDR3 length: 14 residues. The V end was cut by 2 bases, the J end by 3 bases, with 5 bases between. TCRdb ran MiXCR on the reads and lists one entry per CDR3 protein. This repertoire shows around 450,000 distinct CDR3 sequences, approximately 10% found once; its top ten account for about 10%. The TCR sequence derives from a human donor in good health (CMV status not recorded). Some clones in this sample may be carry-over from other donors' samples. Sequencing was carried out using PBMCs. The V call is TRBV18, the J call TRBJ1-6; perhaps TRBD1 as D (5 bases). This chain's CDR3 is CASSPDSYNSPLHF. Written as DNA, the CDR3 is TGTGCCAGCTCACCAGACAGCTATAATTCACCCCTCCACTTT.